This T cell receptor (beta chain) derives from a study of cytomegalovirus exposure and HLA in healthy donors. TCRdb's copy holds only in-frame clones and misses some; the assay was immunoSEQ multiplex PCR. The sample records 60,000 to 85,000 clones, roughly 95% being singletons. The study's findings and limits: The investigators catalogued some 160 TCR beta chains as cytomegalovirus-associated. Cytomegalovirus status, reportedly, was diagnosed with high specificity and sensitivity by the classifier. In the approximately 120 validation repertoires, a later analysis found that first-cohort TCR clusters tended to co-occur. Rarity marked most TCR sequences, yet some public TCRs occurred in many donors.

CDR1 is SGHRS and CDR2 is YFSETQ in the germline V gene. This CDR3 comprises 14 residues. V lost 4 bases to trimming and J lost 1 base, with 10 bases between them. As regards this clone: The antigen is not known.

The chain is built from TRBV5-1 and TRBJ2-3; D may be TRBD2 (5 bases). The sequence was obtained from a woman between 18 and 29 years old in good health and CMV-seropositive. Material for sequencing was PBMCs. In nucleotides, the CDR3 is TGCGCCAGCAGCAGCGGACGGGGCACAGATACGCAGTATTTT. Translating it yields CASSSGRGTDTQYF.